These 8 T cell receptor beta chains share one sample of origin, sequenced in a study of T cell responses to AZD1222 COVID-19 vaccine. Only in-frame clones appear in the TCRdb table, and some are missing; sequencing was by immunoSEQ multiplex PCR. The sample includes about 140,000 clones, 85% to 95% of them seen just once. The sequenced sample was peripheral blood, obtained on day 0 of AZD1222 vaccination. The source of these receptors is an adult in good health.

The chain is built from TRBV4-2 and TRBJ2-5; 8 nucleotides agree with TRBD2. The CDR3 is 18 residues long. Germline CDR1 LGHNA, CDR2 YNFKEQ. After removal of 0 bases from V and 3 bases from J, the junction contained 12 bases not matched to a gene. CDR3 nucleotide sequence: TGTGCCAGCAGCCAAGATCTCAATCTAGCGGGCTTAAAAGAGACCCAGTACTTC. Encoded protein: CASSQDLNLAGLKETQYF.

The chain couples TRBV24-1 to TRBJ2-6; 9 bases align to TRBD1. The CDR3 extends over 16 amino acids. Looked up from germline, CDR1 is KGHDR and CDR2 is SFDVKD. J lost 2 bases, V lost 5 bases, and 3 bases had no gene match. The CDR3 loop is CATSANRGPGANVLTF. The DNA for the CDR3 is TGTGCCACCAGTGCCAACAGGGGGCCTGGGGCCAACGTCCTGACTTTC.

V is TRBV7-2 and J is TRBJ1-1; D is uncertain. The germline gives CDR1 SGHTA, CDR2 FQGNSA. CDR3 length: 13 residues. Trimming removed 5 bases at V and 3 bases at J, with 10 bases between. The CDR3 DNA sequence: TGTGCCAGCAGCGTCCGTTTTGACACTGAAGCTTTCTTT. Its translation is CASSVRFDTEAFF.

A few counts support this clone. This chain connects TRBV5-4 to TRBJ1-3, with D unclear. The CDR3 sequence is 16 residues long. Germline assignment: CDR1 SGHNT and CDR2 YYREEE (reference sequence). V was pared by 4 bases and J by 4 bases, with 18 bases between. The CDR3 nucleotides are TGTGCCAGCAGCCCACAATTGGGGAGAGAAGGAAACACCATATATTTT. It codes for CASSPQLGREGNTIYF.

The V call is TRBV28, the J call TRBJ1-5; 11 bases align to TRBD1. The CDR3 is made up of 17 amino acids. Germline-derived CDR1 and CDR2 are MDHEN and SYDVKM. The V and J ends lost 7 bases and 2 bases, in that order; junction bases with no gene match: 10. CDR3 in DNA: TGTGCCAGCACCGGGACAGGGGGTTATCGTGGCAATCAGCCCCAGCATTTT. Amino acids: CASTGTGGYRGNQPQHF.

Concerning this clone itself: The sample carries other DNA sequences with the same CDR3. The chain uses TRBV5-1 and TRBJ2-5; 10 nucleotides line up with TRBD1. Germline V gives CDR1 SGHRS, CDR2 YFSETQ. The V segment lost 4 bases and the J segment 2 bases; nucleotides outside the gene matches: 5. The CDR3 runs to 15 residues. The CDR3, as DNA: TGCGCCAGCAGCCCCCGGACAGGGGGGCAAGAGACCCAGTACTTC. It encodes CASSPRTGGQETQYF.

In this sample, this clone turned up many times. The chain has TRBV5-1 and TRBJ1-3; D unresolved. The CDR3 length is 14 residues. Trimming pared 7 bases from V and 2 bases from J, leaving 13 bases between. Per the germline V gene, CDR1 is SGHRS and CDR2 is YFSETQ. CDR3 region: CASRAGTTGNTIYF. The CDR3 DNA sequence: TGCGCCAGCCGCGCTGGCACCACTGGAAACACCATATATTTT.

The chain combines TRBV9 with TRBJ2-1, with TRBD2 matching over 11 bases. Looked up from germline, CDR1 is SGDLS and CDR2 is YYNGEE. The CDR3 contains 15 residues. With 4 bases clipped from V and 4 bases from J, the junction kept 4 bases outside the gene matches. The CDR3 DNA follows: TGTGCCAGCAGCCCCCGACTAGCGGGGTACAATGAGCAGTTCTTC. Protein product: CASSPRLAGYNEQFF.